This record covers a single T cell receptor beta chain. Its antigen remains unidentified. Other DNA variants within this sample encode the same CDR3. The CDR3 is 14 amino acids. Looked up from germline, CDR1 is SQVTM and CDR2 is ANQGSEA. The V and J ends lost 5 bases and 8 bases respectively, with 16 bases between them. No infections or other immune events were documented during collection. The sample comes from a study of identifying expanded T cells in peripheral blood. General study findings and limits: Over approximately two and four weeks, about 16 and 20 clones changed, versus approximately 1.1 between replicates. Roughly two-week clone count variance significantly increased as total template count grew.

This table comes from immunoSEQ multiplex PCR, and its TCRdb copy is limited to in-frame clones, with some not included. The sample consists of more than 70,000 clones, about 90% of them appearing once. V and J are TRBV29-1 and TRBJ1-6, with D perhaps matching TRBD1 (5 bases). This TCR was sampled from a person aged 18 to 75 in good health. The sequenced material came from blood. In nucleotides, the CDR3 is TGCAGCGTTAAGGGGCCTAATCGGGATTCACCCCTCCACTTT. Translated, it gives CSVKGPNRDSPLHF.